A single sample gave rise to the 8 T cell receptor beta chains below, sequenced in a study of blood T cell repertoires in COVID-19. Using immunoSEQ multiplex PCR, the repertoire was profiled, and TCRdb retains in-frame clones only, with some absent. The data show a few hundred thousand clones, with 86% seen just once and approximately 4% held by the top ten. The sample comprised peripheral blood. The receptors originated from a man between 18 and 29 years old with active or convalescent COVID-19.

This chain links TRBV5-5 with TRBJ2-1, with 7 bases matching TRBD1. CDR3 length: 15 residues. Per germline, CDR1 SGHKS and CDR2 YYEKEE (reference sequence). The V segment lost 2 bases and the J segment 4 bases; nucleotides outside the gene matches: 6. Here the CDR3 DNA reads TGTGCCAGCAGCTTCAGGGACAGAGGATACAATGAGCAGTTCTTC. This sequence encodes CASSFRDRGYNEQFF.

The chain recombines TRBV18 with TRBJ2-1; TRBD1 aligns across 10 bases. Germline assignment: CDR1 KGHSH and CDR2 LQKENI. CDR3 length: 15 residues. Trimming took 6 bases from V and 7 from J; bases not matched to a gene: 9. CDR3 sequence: CASSPGTGAANEQFF. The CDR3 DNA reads TGTGCCAGCTCGCCCGGGACAGGGGCCGCGAATGAGCAGTTCTTC. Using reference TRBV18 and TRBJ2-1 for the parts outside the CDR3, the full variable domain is NAGVMQNPRHLVRRRGQEARLRCSPMKGHSHVYWYRQLPEEGLKFMVYLQKENIIDESGMPKERFSAEFPKEGPSILRIQQVVRGDSAAYFCASSPGTGAANEQFFGPGTRLTVL.

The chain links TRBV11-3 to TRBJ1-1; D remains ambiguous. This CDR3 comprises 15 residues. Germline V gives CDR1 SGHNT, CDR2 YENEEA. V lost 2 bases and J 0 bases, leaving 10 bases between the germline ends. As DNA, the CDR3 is TGTGCCAGCAGCTTATTGGCAGTCTTGAACACTGAAGCTTTCTTT. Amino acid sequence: CASSLLAVLNTEAFF.

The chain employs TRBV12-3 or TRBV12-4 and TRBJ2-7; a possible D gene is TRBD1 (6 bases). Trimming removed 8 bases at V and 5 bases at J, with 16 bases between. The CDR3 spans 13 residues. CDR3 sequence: CASSTGIINEQYF. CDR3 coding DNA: TGTGCCAGCTCCACAGGGATTATCAACGAGCAGTACTTC.

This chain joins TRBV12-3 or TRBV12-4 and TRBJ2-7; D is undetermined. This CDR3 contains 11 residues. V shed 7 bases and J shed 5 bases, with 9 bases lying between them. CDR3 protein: CASTPANEQYF. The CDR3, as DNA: TGTGCCAGCACCCCTGCTAACGAGCAGTACTTC.

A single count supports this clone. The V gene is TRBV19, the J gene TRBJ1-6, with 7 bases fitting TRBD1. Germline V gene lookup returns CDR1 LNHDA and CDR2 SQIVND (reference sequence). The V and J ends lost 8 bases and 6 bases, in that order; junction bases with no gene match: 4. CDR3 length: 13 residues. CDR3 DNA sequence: TGTGCCAGTGGGGGACAGTTTAATTCACCCCTCCACTTT. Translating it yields CASGGQFNSPLHF.

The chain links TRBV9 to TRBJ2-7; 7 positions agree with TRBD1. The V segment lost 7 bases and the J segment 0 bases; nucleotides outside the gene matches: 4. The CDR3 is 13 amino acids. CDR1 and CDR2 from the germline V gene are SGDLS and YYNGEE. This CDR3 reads CASGGTDSYEQYF. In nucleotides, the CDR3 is TGTGCCAGCGGTGGGACAGACTCCTACGAGCAGTACTTC.

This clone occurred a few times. The CDR3 here is CATGLAAGELFF. Written as DNA, the CDR3 is TGTGCCACCGGACTAGCGGCCGGGGAGCTGTTTTTT. The V call is TRBV2, the J call TRBJ2-2, with TRBD2 matching 10 bases. Germline-derived CDR1 and CDR2 are SNHLY and FYNNEI. This CDR3 is built from 12 residues. The J segment lost 6 bases and the V segment lost 10 bases, leaving 2 bases of the junction unmatched.